This is a list of T cell receptor beta chains from one sample in a study of T cells in localized non-small cell lung cancer. This table comes from immunoSEQ multiplex PCR, and its TCRdb copy is limited to in-frame clones, with some not included. The sample carries around 50,000 clones, roughly 85% recorded once. The sequences come from peripheral blood, collected before any cancer treatment. Receptors originate from an older male donor with stage III squamous cell lung carcinoma. CDR3s include the opening cysteine and the closing phenylalanine or tryptophan. D genes are given only for firm matches. Clone size appears in some rows only: once, few, many, or a class for an expanded clone.

TRBJ1-5,TRBD1,TRBV2,-,CASSEAMTGGLQPQHF,TGTGCCAGCAGTGAGGCGATGACAGGGGGCCTTCAGCCCCAGCATTTT
TRBJ2-4,-,TRBV14,few,CASSQDRSGGALAKNIQYF,TGTGCCAGCAGCCAAGATCGGTCAGGGGGGGCCCTAGCCAAAAACATTCAGTACTTC
TRBJ1-4,-,TRBV5-4,few,CASSLGGREGEKLFF,TGTGCCAGCAGCTTGGGGGGCAGGGAGGGAGAAAAACTGTTTTTT
TRBJ1-5,-,TRBV10-1,once,CASSDRTPKNDSNQPQHF,TGCGCCAGCAGTGATAGGACACCTAAAAACGATAGCAATCAGCCCCAGCATTTT
TRBJ1-1,TRBD1,TRBV27,-,CASSIIDRARTEAFF,TGTGCCAGCAGTATTATAGACAGGGCAAGGACTGAAGCTTTCTTT
TRBJ1-5,-,TRBV30,-,CAWGREGSNNQPQHF,TGTGCCTGGGGGCGAGAGGGGTCGAACAATCAGCCCCAGCATTTT
TRBJ2-1,-,TRBV7-8,-,CASSLDLGLYNEQFF,TGTGCCAGCAGCTTAGATCTGGGACTCTACAATGAGCAGTTCTTC
TRBJ2-5,-,TRBV15,-,CATSRDPHSYQETQYF,TGTGCCACCAGCAGAGATCCCCACAGCTACCAAGAGACCCAGTACTTC
TRBJ2-3,TRBD1,TRBV11-2,few,CASGKRGQGYTDTQYF,TGTGCCAGCGGCAAGAGGGGACAGGGGTATACAGATACGCAGTATTTT
TRBJ1-2,TRBD1,TRBV5-4,-,CASSPIEGAGGYTF,TGTGCCAGCAGCCCTATAGAGGGGGCCGGCGGCTACACCTTC
TRBJ1-3,TRBD1,TRBV7-8,-,CASSSRDRVMSSGNTIYF,TGTGCCAGCAGCTCGAGGGACAGGGTGATGAGCTCTGGAAACACCATATATTTT
TRBJ2-2,-,TRBV13,-,CASSLLETNTGELFF,TGTGCCAGCAGCTTACTAGAGACGAACACCGGGGAGCTGTTTTTT
TRBJ2-5,-,TRBV5-6,-,CASSSPFAVGTQYF,TGTGCCAGCAGCTCGCCATTCGCTGTAGGGACCCAGTACTTC
TRBJ1-2,-,TRBV28,-,CASSPPAGGETYGYTF,TGTGCCAGCAGTCCGCCCGCGGGAGGAGAGACCTATGGCTACACCTTC
TRBJ2-1,-,TRBV7-9,-,CASSLILRADNEQFF,TGTGCCAGCAGCTTAATACTCAGGGCAGACAATGAGCAGTTCTTC
TRBJ1-2,-,TRBV6-5,-,CASSFKGGFNYGYTF,TGTGCCAGCAGCTTCAAGGGAGGGTTTAACTATGGCTACACCTTC
TRBJ1-1,-,TRBV10-1,-,CASSEGAEGKAFF,TGCGCCAGCAGTGAGGGGGCAGAGGGGAAAGCTTTCTTT
TRBJ1-4,-,TRBV5-6,-,CASSLLQVNEKLFF,TGTGCCAGCAGCTTGTTACAGGTTAATGAAAAACTGTTTTTT
TRBJ2-7,-,TRBV6-4,-,CASSDPAGPLGNEQYF,TGTGCCAGCAGTGACCCGGCAGGGCCTCTAGGGAACGAGCAGTACTTC
TRBJ2-1,-,TRBV10-3,-,CAISDGLNEQFF,TGTGCCATCAGTGACGGTCTCAATGAGCAGTTCTTC